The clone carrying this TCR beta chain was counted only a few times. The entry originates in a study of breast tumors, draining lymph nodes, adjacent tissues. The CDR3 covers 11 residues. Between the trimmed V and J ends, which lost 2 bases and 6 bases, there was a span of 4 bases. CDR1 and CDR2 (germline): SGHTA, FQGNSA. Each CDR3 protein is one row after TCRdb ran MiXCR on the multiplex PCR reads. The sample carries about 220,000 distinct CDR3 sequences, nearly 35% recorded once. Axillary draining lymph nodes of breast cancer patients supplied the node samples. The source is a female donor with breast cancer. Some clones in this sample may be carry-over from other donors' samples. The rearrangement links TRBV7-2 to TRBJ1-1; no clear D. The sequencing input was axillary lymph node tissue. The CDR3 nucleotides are TGTGCCAGCAGCTTATTCGCTGAAGCTTTCTTT. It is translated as CASSLFAEAFF.